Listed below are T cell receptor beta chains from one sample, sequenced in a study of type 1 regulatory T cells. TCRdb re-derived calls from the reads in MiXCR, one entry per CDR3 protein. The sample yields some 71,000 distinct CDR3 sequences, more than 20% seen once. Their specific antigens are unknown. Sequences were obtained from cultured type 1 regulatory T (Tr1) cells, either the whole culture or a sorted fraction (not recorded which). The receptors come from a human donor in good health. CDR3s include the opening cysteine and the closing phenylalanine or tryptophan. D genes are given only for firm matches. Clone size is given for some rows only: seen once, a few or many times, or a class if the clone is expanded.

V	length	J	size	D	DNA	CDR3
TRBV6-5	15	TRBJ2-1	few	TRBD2	TGTGCCAGCAGCATGACTAGCGGGAGGACCATGAAGCAATTCTTC	CASSMTSGRTMKQFF
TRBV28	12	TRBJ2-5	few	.	TGTGCCAGCAGCACAGTGGGAGAGACCCAGTACTTC	CASSTVGETQYF
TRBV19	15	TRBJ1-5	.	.	TGTGCCAGTAGTATCGCGGGCGTGGGGGGTCAGCCCCAGCATTTT	CASSIAGVGGQPQHF
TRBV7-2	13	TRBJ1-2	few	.	TGTGCCAGCAGCCCCCGGAGGGACCGAGGTTACACCTTC	CASSPRRDRGYTF
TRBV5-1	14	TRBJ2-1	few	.	TGCGCCAGCAGCTTGGAAACTAGTTCACGCGAGCAGTTCTTC	CASSLETSSREQFF
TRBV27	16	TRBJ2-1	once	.	TGTGCCAGCAGTTTACAAGCTCCCAGCTCCTACAATGAGCAGTTCTTC	CASSLQAPSSYNEQFF
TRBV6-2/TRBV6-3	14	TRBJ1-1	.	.	TGTGCCAGCAGATCAGGGAGGGGCAGCACTGAAGCTTTCTTT	CASRSGRGSTEAFF
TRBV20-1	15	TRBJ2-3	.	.	TGCAGTGCTAACCTGCGGGCCTCGAGCACAGATACGCAGTATTTT	CSANLRASSTDTQYF
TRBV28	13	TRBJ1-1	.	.	TGTGCCAGCAGTTTACAGCATAGGGCTGAAGCTTTCTTT	CASSLQHRAEAFF
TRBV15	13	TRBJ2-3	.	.	TGTGCCACCAGCAGGACAGGAGGAGATACGCAGTATTTT	CATSRTGGDTQYF
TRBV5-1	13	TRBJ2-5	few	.	TGCGCCAGCAGCTTGGGCTTTAAAGAGACCCAGTACTTC	CASSLGFKETQYF
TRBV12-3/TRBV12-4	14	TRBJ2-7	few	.	TGTGCCAGCAGCCTGGCGCAGGGATCCTACGAGCAGTACTTC	CASSLAQGSYEQYF
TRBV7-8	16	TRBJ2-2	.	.	TGTGCCAGCAGCTTAGAGCCAGCTCCGAACACCGGGGAGCTGTTTTTT	CASSLEPAPNTGELFF
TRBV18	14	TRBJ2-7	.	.	TGTGCCAGCTCACCTTCCGACGGAGACTACGAGCAGTACTTC	CASSPSDGDYEQYF
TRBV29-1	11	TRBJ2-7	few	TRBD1	TGCAGCGTTGAATACAAGGGGGCGAATCGCTTC	CSVEYKGANRF
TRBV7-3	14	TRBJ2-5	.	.	TGTGCCAGCAGCTTATTGGGGGGGCGAGGGACCCAGTACTTC	CASSLLGGRGTQYF
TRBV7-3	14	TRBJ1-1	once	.	TGTGCCAGCAGCTTAAAGCTTACGAGCACTGAAGCTTTCTTT	CASSLKLTSTEAFF
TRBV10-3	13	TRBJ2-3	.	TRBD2	TGTGTACATTCGGGAGGGCCGGCAGATACGCAGTATTTT	CVHSGGPADTQYF
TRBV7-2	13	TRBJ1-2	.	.	TGTGCCAGCCTGTCCGTACAAACAAATGGCTACACCTTC	CASLSVQTNGYTF
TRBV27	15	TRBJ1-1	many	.	TGTGCCAGCAGTCTTTTCCAGGTCGGCAACACTGAAGCTTTCTTT	CASSLFQVGNTEAFF
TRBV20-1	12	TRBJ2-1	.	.	TGCAGTGTACCCCCACAAGGCAATGAGCAGTTCTTC	CSVPPQGNEQFF
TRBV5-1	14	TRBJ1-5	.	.	TGCGCCAGCAGCTTGGGGCAGGAAAATCAGCCCCAGCATTTT	CASSLGQENQPQHF
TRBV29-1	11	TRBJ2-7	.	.	TGCAGCGTTTTTAGTGGGTACGAGCAGTACTTC	CSVFSGYEQYF
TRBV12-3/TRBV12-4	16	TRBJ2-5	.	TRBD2	TGTGCCAGCAGCCTGGGACTAGCGGGAGGTAGCGTGACCCAGTACTTC	CASSLGLAGGSVTQYF
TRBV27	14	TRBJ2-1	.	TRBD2	TGTGCCAGCAGTTTAAGTCGGGCCCGGGGGGGGCAGTTCTTC	CASSLSRARGGQFF
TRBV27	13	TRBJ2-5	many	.	TGTGCCAGCAGTCTCCCCCTGCAAGAGACCCAGTACTTC	CASSLPLQETQYF
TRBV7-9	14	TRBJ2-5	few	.	TGTGCCAGCAGCTTTTACTCTGCCCGAGAGACCCAGTACTTC	CASSFYSARETQYF
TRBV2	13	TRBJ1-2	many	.	TGTGCCAGCAGTGAAGTGGGCTCCTATGGCTACACCTTC	CASSEVGSYGYTF
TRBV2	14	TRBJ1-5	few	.	TGTGCCAGCAGTGAAGGGCAGCCGGGTCAGCCCCAGCATTTT	CASSEGQPGQPQHF
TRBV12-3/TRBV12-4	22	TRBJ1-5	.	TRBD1	TGTGCCAGCAGTTTAGGGCGAAAAGTTCAGGGGGCCGGGGGCCCCCTTGGGCAGCCCCAGCATTTT	CASSLGRKVQGAGGPLGQPQHF
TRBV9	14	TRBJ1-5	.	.	TGTGCCAGCAGCGTAGGGACGGATAATCAGCCCCAGCATTTT	CASSVGTDNQPQHF
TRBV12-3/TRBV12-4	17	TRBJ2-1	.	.	TGTGCCAGCAGGCCCGGATTGCGACTAAGCTCCTACAATGAGCAGTTCTTC	CASRPGLRLSSYNEQFF
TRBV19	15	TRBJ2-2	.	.	TGTGCCAGTAGTGCCTCGGATACCTCCTCCGGGGAGCTGTTTTTT	CASSASDTSSGELFF
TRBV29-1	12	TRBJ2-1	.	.	TGCAGCGTCGGGACTTTCTACAATGAGCAGTTCTTC	CSVGTFYNEQFF
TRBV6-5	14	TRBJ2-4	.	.	TGTGCCGGCACCCTCATTCTAGCCAAAAACATTCAGTACTTC	CAGTLILAKNIQYF
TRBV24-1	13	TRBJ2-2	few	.	TGTGCCACCGTAGGAGAGAACACCGGGGAGCTGTTTTTT	CATVGENTGELFF
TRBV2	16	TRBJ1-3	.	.	TGTGCCAGCAGACCCCCGGGGGTCGGCTCTGGAAACACCATATATTTT	CASRPPGVGSGNTIYF
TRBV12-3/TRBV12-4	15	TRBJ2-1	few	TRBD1	TGTGCCAGCAGTTTGATGGGACAGGGGGTAGGTGAGCAGTTCTTC	CASSLMGQGVGEQFF
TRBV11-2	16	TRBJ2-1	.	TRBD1	TGTGCCAGCAGCTACCTGCGACAGGGGGTTTACAATGAGCAGTTCTTC	CASSYLRQGVYNEQFF
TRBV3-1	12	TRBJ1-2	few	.	TGTGCCAGCAGCCATGATGTGAGGGGCTACACCTTC	CASSHDVRGYTF
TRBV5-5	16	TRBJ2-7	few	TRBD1	TGTGCCAGCAGCTTGGGAACCGGGACAGGGGTTTACGAGCAGTACTTC	CASSLGTGTGVYEQYF
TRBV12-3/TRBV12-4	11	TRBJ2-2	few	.	TGTGCCAGCAGGTCGACCGGGGAGCTGTTTTTT	CASRSTGELFF
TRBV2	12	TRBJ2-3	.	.	TGTGCCAGCAGCCTTATCACAGATACGCAGTATTTT	CASSLITDTQYF
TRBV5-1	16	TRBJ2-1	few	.	TGCGCCAGCAGCTTGGTCGGCGGCGGGTGGGGCGAAGAGCAGTTCTTC	CASSLVGGGWGEEQFF
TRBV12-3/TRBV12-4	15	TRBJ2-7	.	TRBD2	TGTGCCAGCAGTTTTGATCCGAGCGGGAGAGACGAGCAGTACTTC	CASSFDPSGRDEQYF
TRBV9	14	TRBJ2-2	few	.	TGTGCCAGCAGCGTCAGAGGAGCCACCGGGGAGCTGTTTTTT	CASSVRGATGELFF
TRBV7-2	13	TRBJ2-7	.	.	TGTGCCAGCAGCTTAGCGGTACCAGCTGAGCAGTACTTC	CASSLAVPAEQYF